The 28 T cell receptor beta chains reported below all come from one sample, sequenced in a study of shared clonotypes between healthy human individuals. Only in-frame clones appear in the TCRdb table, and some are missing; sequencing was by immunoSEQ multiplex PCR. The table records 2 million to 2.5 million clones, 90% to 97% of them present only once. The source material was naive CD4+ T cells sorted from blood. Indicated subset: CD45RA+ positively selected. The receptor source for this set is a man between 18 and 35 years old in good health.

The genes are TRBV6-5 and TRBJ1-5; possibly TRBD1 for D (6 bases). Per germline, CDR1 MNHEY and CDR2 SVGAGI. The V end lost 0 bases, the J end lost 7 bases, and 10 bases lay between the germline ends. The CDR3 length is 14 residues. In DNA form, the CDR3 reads TGTGCCAGCAGTTACTCAGGGGGAAGGCAGCCCCAGCATTTT. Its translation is CASSYSGGRQPQHF.

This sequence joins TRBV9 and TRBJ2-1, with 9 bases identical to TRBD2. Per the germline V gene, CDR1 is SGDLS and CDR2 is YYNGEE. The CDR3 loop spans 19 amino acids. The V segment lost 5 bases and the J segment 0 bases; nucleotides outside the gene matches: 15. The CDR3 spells CASRGERGDPYSSYNEQFF. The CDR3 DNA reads TGTGCCAGCAGAGGGGAGCGGGGGGACCCTTATAGCTCCTACAATGAGCAGTTCTTC.

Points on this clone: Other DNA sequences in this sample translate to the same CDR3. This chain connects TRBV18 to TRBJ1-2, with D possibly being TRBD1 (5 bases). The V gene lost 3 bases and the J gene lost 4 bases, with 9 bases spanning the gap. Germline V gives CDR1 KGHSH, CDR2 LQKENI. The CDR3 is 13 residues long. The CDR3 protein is CASSPGRGYGYTF. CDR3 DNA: TGTGCCAGCTCACCGGGACGCGGCTATGGCTACACCTTC.

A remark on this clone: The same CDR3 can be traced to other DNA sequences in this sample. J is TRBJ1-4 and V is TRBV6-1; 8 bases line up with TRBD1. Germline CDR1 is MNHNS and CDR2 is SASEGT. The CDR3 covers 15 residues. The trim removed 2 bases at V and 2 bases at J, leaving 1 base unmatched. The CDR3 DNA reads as TGTGCCAGCAGTGAACAGGGGGCTACTAATGAAAAACTGTTTTTT. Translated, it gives CASSEQGATNEKLFF.

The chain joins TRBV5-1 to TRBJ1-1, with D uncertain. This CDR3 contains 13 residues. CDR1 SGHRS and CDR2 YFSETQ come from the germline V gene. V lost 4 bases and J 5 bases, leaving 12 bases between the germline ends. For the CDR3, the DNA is TGCGCCAGCAGCCCCCGGCCGGTTACTGAAGCTTTCTTT. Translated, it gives CASSPRPVTEAFF.

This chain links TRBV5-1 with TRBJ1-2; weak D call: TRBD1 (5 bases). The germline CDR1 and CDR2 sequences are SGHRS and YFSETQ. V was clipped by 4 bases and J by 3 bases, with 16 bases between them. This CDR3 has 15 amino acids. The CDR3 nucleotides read TGCGCCAGCAGCACAGACTTGTTGGGGGACTATGGCTACACCTTC. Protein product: CASSTDLLGDYGYTF.

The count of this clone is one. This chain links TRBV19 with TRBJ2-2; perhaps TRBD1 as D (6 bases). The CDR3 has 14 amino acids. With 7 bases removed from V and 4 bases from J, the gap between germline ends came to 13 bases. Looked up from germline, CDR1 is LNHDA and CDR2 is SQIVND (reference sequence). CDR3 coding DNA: TGTGCCAGTATTGAGACAGGCCTCACCGGGGAGCTGTTTTTT. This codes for CASIETGLTGELFF.

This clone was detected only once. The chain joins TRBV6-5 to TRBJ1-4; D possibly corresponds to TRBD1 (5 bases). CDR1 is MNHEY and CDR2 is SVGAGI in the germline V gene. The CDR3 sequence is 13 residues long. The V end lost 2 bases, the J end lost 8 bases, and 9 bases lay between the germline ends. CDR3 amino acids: CASSYEGREKLFF. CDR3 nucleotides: TGTGCCAGCAGTTACGAGGGACGGGAAAAACTGTTTTTT.

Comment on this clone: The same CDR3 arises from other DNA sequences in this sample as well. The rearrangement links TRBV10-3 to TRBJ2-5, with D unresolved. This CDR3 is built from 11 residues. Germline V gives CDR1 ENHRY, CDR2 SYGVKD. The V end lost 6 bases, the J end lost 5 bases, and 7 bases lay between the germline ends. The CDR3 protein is CAISLGETQYF. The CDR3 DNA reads TGTGCCATCAGCCTGGGGGAGACCCAGTACTTC.

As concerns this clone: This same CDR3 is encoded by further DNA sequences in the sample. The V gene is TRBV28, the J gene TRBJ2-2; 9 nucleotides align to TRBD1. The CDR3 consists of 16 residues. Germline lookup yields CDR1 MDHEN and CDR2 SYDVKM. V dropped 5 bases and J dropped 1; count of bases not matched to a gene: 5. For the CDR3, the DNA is TGTGCCAGCAGTACCCCGGGACAGGGGAACACCGGGGAGCTGTTTTTT. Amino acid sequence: CASSTPGQGNTGELFF.

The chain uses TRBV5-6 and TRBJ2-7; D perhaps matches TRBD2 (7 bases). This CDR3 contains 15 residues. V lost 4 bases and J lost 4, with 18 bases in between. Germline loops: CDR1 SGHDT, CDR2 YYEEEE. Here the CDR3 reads CASSPEGGPTYEQYF. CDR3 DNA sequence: TGTGCCAGCAGCCCAGAGGGGGGGCCGACTTACGAGCAGTACTTC.

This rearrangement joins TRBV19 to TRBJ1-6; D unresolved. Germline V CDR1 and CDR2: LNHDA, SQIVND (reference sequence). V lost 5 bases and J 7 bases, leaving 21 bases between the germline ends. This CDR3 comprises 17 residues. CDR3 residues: CASSRSPNVPGNSPLHF. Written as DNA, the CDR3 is TGTGCCAGTAGTCGTTCCCCCAACGTCCCGGGGAATTCACCCCTCCACTTT.

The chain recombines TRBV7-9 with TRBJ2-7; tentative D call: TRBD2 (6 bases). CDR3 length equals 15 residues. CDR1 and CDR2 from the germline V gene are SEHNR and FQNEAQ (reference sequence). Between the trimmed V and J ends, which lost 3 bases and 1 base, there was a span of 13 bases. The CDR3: CASSLGLAMSYEQYF. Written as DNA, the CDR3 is TGTGCCAGCAGCTTGGGACTGGCAATGTCCTACGAGCAGTACTTC. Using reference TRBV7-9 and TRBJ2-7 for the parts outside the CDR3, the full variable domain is DTGVSQNPRHKITKRGQNVTFRCDPISEHNRLYWYRQTLGQGPEFLTYFQNEAQLEKSRLLSDRFSAERPKGSFSTLEIQRTEQGDSAMYLCASSLGLAMSYEQYFGPGTRLTVT.

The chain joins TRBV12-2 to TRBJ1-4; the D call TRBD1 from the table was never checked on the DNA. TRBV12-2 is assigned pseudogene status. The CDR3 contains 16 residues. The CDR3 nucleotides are TGTGCAAGTCGCTTACAACAGGGGTGGTTTAATGAAAAACTGTTTTTT. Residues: CASRLQQGWFNEKLFF.

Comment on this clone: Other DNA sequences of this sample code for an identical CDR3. As DNA, the CDR3 is TGTGCCAGCAGTTACTCGGACAGGGGATCCTACGAGCAGTACTTC. It specifies CASSYSDRGSYEQYF. This sequence joins TRBV6-5 and TRBJ2-7, with TRBD1 matching 9 bases. The V gene end was trimmed by 0 bases and the J gene end by 1 base; junction bases not matched to a gene: 1. This CDR3 is built from 15 residues. CDR1 MNHEY and CDR2 SVGAGI come from the germline V gene.

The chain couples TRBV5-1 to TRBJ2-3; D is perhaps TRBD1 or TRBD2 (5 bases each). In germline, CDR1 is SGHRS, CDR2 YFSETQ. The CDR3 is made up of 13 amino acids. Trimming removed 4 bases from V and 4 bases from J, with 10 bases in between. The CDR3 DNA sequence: TGCGCCAGCAGCCCCTTGGGGGCAGATACGCAGTATTTT. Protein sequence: CASSPLGADTQYF.

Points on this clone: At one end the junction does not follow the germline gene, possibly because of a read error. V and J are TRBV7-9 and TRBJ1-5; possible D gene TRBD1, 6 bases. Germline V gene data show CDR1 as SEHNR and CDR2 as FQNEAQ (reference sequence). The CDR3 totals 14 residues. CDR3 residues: CASSAGQPNEPQHF. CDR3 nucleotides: TGTGCCAGCAGCGCAGGACAGCCCAATGAGCCCCAGCATTTT.

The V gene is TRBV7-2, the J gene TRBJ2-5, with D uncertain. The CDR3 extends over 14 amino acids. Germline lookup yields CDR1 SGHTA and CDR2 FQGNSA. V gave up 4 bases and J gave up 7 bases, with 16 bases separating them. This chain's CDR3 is CASSSYTPPRTQYF. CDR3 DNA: TGTGCCAGCAGCTCCTACACCCCTCCGCGGACCCAGTACTTC.

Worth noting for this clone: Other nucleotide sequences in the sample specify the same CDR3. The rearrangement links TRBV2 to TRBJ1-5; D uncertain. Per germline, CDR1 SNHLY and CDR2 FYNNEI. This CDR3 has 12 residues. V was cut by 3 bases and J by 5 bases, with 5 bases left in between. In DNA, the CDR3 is TGTGCCAGCAGTGAGGGAGATCAGCCCCAGCATTTT. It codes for CASSEGDQPQHF. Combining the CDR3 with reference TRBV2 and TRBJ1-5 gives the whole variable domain EPEVTQTPSHQVTQMGQEVILRCVPISNHLYFYWYRQILGQKVEFLVSFYNNEISEKSEIFDDQFSVERPDGSNFTLKIRSTKLEDSAMYFCASSEGDQPQHFGDGTRLSIL.

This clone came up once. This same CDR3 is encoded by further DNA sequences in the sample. The CDR3: CASSRGQMNTEAFF. The CDR3 nucleotides read TGCGCCAGCAGCCGAGGACAGATGAACACTGAAGCTTTCTTT. The chain combines TRBV5-1 with TRBJ1-1; possibly TRBD1 for D (6 bases). The V end lost 4 bases, the J end lost 0 bases, and 10 bases lay between the germline ends. The CDR3 is made up of 14 amino acids. Germline V gene lookup returns CDR1 SGHRS and CDR2 YFSETQ.

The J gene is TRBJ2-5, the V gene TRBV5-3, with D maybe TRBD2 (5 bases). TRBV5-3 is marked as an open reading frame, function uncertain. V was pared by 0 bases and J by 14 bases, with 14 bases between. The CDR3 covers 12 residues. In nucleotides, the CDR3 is TGTGCCAGAAGCTTGGGACTCCTAGGGAGTTACTTC. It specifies CARSLGLLGSYF.

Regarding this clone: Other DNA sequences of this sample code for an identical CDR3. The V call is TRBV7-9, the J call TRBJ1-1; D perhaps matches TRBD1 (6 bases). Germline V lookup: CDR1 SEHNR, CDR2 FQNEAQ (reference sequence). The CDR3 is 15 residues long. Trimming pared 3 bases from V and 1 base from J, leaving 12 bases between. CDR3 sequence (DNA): TGTGCCAGCAGCTTCGGGGGGCGTAGGAACACTGAAGCTTTCTTT. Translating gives CASSFGGRRNTEAFF.

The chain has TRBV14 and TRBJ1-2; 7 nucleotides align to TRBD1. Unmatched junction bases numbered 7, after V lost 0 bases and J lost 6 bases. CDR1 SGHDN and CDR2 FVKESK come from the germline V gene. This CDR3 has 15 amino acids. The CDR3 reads CASSQDRQGVDGYTF. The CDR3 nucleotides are TGTGCCAGCAGCCAAGATCGACAGGGAGTAGATGGCTACACCTTC. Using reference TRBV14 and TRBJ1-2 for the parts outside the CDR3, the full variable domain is EAGVTQFPSHSVIEKGQTVTLRCDPISGHDNLYWYRRVMGKEIKFLLHFVKESKQDESGMPNNRFLAERTGGTYSTLKVQPAELEDSGVYFCASSQDRQGVDGYTFGSGTRLTVV.

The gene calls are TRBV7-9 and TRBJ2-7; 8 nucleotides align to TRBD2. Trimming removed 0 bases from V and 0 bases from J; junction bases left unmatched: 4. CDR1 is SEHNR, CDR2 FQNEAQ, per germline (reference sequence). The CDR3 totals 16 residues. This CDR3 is CASSLAASGSSYEQYF. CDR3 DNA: TGTGCCAGCAGCTTAGCGGCGAGCGGGAGCTCCTACGAGCAGTACTTC.

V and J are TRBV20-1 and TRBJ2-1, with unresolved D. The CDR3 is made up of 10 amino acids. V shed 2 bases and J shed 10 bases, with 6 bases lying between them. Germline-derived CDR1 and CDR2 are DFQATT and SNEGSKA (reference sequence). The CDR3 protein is CSARSDEQFF. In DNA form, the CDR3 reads TGCAGTGCTAGATCCGACGAGCAGTTCTTC.

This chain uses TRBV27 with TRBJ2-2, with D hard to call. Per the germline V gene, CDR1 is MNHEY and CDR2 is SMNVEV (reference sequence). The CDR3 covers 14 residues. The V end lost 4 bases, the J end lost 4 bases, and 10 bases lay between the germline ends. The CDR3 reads CASSSPPLTGELFF. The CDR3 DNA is TGTGCCAGCAGTTCTCCGCCGCTCACCGGGGAGCTGTTTTTT.

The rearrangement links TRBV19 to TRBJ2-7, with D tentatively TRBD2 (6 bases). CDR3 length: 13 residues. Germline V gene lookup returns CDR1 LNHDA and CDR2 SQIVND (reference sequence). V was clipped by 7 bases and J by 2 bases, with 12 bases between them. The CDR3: CASTPPGAYEQYF. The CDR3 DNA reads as TGTGCCAGTACCCCCCCGGGGGCCTACGAGCAGTACTTC.

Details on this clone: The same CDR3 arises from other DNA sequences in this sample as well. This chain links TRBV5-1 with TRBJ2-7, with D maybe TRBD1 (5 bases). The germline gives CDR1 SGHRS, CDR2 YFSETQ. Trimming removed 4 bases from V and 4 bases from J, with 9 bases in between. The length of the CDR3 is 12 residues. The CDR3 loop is CASSPQGYEQYF. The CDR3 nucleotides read TGCGCCAGCAGCCCCCAGGGATACGAGCAGTACTTC.